This T cell receptor beta chain originates from a study of control samples from healthy donors and cancer patients. Germline-derived CDR1 and CDR2 are SGHRS and YFSETQ. Trimming took off 4 bases at V and 6 bases at J, with 21 bases between the two ends. The CDR3 consists of 16 residues. Assay: immunoSEQ multiplex PCR; the TCRdb copy retains only in-frame clones and omits some. The sample records over 100,000 clones, approximately 92% being singletons. This clone was observed a handful of times. Source material: blood. The chain recombines TRBV5-1 with TRBJ2-3, with D perhaps matching TRBD1 (7 bases). The receptor's source is a man between 35 and 55 years old in good health. The CDR3 loop reads CASSRATGLATDTQYF. The CDR3 DNA sequence: TGCGCCAGCAGCCGCGCGACAGGGCTAGCGACCGATACGCAGTATTTT.